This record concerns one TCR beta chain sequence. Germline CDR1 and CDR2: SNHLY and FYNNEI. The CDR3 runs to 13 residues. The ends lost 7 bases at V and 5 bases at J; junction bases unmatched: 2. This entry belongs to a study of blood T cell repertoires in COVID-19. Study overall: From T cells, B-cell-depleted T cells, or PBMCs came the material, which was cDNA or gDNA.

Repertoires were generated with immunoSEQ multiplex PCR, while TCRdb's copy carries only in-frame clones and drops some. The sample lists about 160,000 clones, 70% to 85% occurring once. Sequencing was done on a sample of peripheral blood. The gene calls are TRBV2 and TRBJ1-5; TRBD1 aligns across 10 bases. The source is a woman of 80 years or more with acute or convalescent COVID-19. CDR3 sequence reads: CASIGQGDQPQHF. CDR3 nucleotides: TGTGCCAGCATAGGACAGGGGGATCAGCCCCAGCATTTT.